These 12 T cell receptor beta chains were all obtained from the same sample, sequenced in a study of control samples from healthy donors and cancer patients. The method was immunoSEQ multiplex PCR; TCRdb's version includes in-frame clones alone and lacks a portion of them. Of 90,000 to 110,000 clones listed, 75% to 95% are singletons. The source material was blood. These receptor sequences come from a human donor in good health. The donor label of this sample is uncertain.

V gene TRBV2 combines with J gene TRBJ2-7; no clear D. CDR3 length equals 12 residues. The germline gives CDR1 SNHLY, CDR2 FYNNEI. With 7 bases removed from V and 5 bases from J, the gap between germline ends came to 12 bases. CDR3 DNA: TGTGCCAGCAACTATCAGAGTAACGAGCAGTACGTC. The encoded protein is CASNYQSNEQYV.

This chain connects TRBV19 to TRBJ2-5; D is possibly TRBD2 (6 bases). Germline CDR1 is LNHDA and CDR2 is SQIVND (reference sequence). The V gene lost 5 bases and the J gene lost 5 bases, with 15 bases spanning the gap. This CDR3 contains 14 residues. CDR3 nucleotide sequence: TGTGCCAGTAGTCAAGGAGGGCAGCGGGAGACCCAGTACTTC. Translating gives CASSQGGQRETQYF.

The V gene is TRBV2, the J gene TRBJ1-4, with TRBD1 identical over 7 bases. V was pared by 6 bases and J by 6 bases, with 22 bases of the junction left unmatched. In germline, CDR1 is SNHLY, CDR2 FYNNEI. The CDR3 spans 19 residues. The CDR3 here is CASSRRQPSGTAIYEKLFF. DNA for the CDR3: TGTGCCAGCAGCCGAAGACAACCGAGCGGGACAGCAATTTATGAAAAACTGTTTTTT.

The genes are TRBV6-5 and TRBJ1-4, with 7 nucleotides matching TRBD1. The CDR3 loop spans 16 amino acids. Per germline, CDR1 MNHEY and CDR2 SVGAGI. V lost 0 bases to trimming and J lost 10 bases; unmatched junction nucleotides: 11. CDR3 bases: TGTGCCAGCAGTTACTCCGGGACAGCCGAAGGAGGAAAACTGTTTTTT. Its translation: CASSYSGTAEGGKLFF.

This chain joins TRBV11-2 and TRBJ2-3; weak D call: TRBD2 (6 bases). CDR3 length equals 14 residues. Looked up from germline, CDR1 is SGHAT and CDR2 is FQNNGV. The ends were cut back, 0 bases at V and 11 bases at J, with 15 bases in the middle. CDR3 in amino acids: CASSLDPAGLGQYF. The DNA for the CDR3 is TGTGCCAGCAGCTTAGACCCGGCGGGGTTGGGGCAGTATTTT. Together with reference TRBV11-2 and TRBJ2-3, the CDR3 gives the full variable domain: EAGVAQSPRYKIIEKRQSVAFWCNPISGHATLYWYQQILGQGPKLLIQFQNNGVVDDSQLPKDRFSAERLKGVDSTLKIQPAKLEDSAVYLCASSLDPAGLGQYFGPGTRLTVL.

As regards this clone: This specimen includes other DNA sequences encoding the same CDR3. The chain couples TRBV30 to TRBJ1-4, with TRBD1 matching 7 bases. The CDR3 totals 13 residues. Germline CDR1 is GTSNPN and CDR2 is SVGIG (reference sequence). V shed 2 bases, J shed 5 bases, and the junction held 2 bases outside the gene matches. The CDR3 nucleotides are TGTGCCTGGAGTCGACAGGGAAATGAAAAACTGTTTTTT. Translation gives CAWSRQGNEKLFF.

The chain combines TRBV6-2 or TRBV6-3 with TRBJ2-7; a possible D gene is TRBD2 (8 bases). Germline assignment: CDR1 MNHEY and CDR2 SVGEGT. V dropped 2 bases and J dropped 6 bases, with 14 bases sitting between them. The CDR3 length is 14 residues. CDR3 DNA sequence: TGTGCCAGCAGTTACAACGGGAGGGGGCTCGAGCAGTACTTC. It specifies CASSYNGRGLEQYF.

This chain uses TRBV4-2 with TRBJ2-2, with 9 bases matching TRBD2. This CDR3 has 17 amino acids. Looked up from germline, CDR1 is LGHNA and CDR2 is YNFKEQ. V was pared by 0 bases and J by 5 bases, with 7 bases of the junction left unmatched. Written as DNA, the CDR3 is TGTGCCAGCAGCCAAGACGGCCTAGCGGGGATTACCGGGGAGCTGTTTTTT. It translates to CASSQDGLAGITGELFF.

This clone showed up just once. The chain joins TRBV30 to TRBJ2-7; D assignment may be TRBD1 or TRBD2 (6 bases each). CDR3 length equals 14 residues. The V end lost 8 bases, the J end lost 7 bases, and 24 bases lay between the germline ends. CDR1 and CDR2 from the germline V gene are GTSNPN and SVGIG (reference sequence). In DNA form, the CDR3 reads TGTGCCCAAGAGGTATCTTCCATAGGGGGGGAGCAGTACTTC. It is translated as CAQEVSSIGGEQYF.

The chain joins TRBV7-8 to TRBJ1-6; weak D call: TRBD1 (5 bases). Trimming took 1 base from V and 10 from J, leaving 17 bases between them. Germline CDR1 reads SGHVS; CDR2 reads FQNEAQ. The CDR3 has 16 residues. Here the CDR3 reads CASSLGSAGKGSPLHF. CDR3 bases: TGTGCCAGCAGCTTAGGGTCGGCAGGGAAGGGATCACCCCTCCACTTT.

This clone has just one count. The chain has TRBV30 and TRBJ2-2; D call uncertain. Per germline, CDR1 GTSNPN and CDR2 SVGIG (reference sequence). This CDR3 contains 14 residues. The ends were cut back, 0 bases at V and 7 bases at J, with 12 bases in the middle. CDR3 residues: CAWSVSVGIGELFF. The DNA of the CDR3 is TGTGCCTGGAGTGTATCCGTCGGTATCGGGGAGCTGTTTTTT.

This clone was recorded many times. This chain links TRBV19 with TRBJ1-1; D might be TRBD1 (5 bases). V dropped 6 bases and J dropped 0 bases, with 11 bases sitting between them. The CDR3 sequence is 14 residues long. Germline V gene data show CDR1 as LNHDA and CDR2 as SQIVND (reference sequence). CDR3 protein: CASRTDSMNTEAFF. In nucleotides, the CDR3 is TGTGCCAGTAGGACCGACAGCATGAACACTGAAGCTTTCTTT.